This T cell receptor (beta chain) was identified during a study of CD8+CD57+ T cells in acquired aplastic anemia. Study summary: Sorted CD4+ and CD8+ cells gave a mean 3.2 ug DNA, range about 0.17 to 27.4 ug. Study-wide results and limits: Statistical testing detected no significant gap in CD8+ Simpson's diversity between patients and controls. Shared by patients and controls, fewer than 30 CD8+ CDR3s were abundant in patients.

Germline V CDR1 and CDR2: SGHTA, FQGNSA. V shed 4 bases, J shed 4 bases, and the junction held 9 bases outside the gene matches. This CDR3 comprises 16 residues. According to the study, genomic DNA was the template for TCR beta VDJ and CDR3 profiling. One entry per CDR3 protein, called by TCRdb with MiXCR from the reads. The sample yields hundreds of thousands of distinct CDR3 sequences, 65% to 80% seen once. As to this clonotype: Its antigen is as yet unknown.

The chain combines TRBV7-2 with TRBJ2-2; 7 bases fit TRBD2. The specimen sequenced was sorted CD4+, CD8+, or CD8+CD57+ T cells (not recorded which) from PBMCs. This sequence originates from a human donor in good health, serving as a control. The CDR3 nucleotides are TGTGCCAGCAGCTCCACTCCGGCGGGGGTCACCGGGGAGCTGTTTTTT. It yields the protein CASSSTPAGVTGELFF.